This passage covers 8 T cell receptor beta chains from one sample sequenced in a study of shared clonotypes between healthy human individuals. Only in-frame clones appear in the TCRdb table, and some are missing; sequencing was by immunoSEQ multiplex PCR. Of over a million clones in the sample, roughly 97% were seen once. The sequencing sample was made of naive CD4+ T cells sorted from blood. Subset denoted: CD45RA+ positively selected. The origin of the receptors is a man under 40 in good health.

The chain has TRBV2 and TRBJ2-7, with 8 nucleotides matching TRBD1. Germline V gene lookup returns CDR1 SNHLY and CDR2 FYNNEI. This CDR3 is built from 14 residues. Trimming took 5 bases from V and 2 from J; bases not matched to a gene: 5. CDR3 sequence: CASSYSTGAYEQYF. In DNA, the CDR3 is TGTGCCAGCAGTTACTCGACAGGGGCCTACGAGCAGTACTTC.

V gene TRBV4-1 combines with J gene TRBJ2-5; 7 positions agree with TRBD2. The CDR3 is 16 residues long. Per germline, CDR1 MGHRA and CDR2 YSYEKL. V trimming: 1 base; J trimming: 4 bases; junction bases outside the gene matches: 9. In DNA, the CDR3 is TGCGCCAGCAGCCAAGGACCGGGAGGAACCTCAGAGACCCAGTACTTC. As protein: CASSQGPGGTSETQYF.

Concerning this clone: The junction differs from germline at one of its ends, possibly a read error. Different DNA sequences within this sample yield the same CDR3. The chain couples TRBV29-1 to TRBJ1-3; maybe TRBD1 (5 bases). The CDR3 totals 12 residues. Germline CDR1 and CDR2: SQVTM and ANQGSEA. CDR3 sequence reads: CSVAGPGNTIYF. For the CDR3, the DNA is TGCAGCGTTGCGGGACCTGGAAACACAATATATTTT.

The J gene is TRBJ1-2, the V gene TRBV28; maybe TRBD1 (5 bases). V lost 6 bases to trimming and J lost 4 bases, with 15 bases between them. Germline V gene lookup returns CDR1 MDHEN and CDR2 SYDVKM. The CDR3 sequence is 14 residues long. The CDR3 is CASRYGTGGYGYTF. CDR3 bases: TGTGCCAGCAGATATGGGACGGGGGGCTATGGCTACACCTTC.

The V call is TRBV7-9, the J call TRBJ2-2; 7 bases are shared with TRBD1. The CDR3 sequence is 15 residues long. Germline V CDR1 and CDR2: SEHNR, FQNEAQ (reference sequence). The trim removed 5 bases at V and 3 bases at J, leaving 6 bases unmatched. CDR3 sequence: CASSDRELDTGELFF. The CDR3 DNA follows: TGTGCCAGCAGCGACAGGGAACTCGACACCGGGGAGCTGTTTTTT.

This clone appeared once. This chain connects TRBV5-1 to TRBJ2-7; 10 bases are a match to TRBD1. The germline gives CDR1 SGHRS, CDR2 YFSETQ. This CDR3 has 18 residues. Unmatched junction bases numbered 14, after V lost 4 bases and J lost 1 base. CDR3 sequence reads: CASSVRPGTGAASYEQYF. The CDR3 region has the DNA TGCGCCAGCAGCGTACGTCCCGGGACAGGGGCCGCTTCCTACGAGCAGTACTTC.

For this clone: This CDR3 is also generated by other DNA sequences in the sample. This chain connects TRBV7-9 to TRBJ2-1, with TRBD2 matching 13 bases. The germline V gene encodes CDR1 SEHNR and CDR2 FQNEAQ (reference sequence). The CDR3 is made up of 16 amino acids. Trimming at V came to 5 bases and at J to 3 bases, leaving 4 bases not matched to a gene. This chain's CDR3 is CASSLGLAGVYNEQFF. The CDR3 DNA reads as TGTGCCAGCAGCCTTGGACTAGCGGGAGTCTACAATGAGCAGTTCTTC.

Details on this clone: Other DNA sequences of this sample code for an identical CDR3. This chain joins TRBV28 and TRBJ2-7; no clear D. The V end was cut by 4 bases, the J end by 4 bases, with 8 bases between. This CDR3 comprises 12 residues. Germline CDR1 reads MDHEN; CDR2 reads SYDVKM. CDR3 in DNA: TGTGCCAGCAGTTCGCCGAGGTACGAGCAGTACTTC. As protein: CASSSPRYEQYF.